This T cell receptor beta chain is drawn from a study of response to subunit inactivated influenza vaccine (dated by TCRdb to the late 2010s). Regarding the study in general: Deep quantitative profiling of the T cell receptor repertoire was used in the study to follow responses to a trivalent subunit inactivated influenza vaccine.

Overall results and qualifications from the work: According to the authors, only a limited number of new T cells may be recruited by each seasonal influenza vaccination.

The CDR3 sequence holds 16 residues, the cysteine and phenylalanine included. Only CDR3 DNA remains: 48 bases, in frame from the first base. V and J lose 5 bases and 4 bases, and a span of 17 bases separates them. As encoded in the germline V gene, CDR1 is ENHRY while CDR2 is SYGVKD. Only a few counts were recorded for this clonotype. What this receptor recognizes is not known. Within one base of it there is no much larger clone, and no base qualities were kept. Libraries were made using RT-PCR. Sequencing used an Illumina HiSeq 2500. TCRdb handled the public reads itself, with Q25 trimming in fastp and clone calling in MiXCR, and kept productive beta chains. Here each entry gathers all rows of one CDR3 protein and keeps the most common genes and DNA. For this sample there are around 750,000 distinct CDR3 sequences; about 20% appear just once. In total, the top ten clones hold more than 8.5% of the sample.

The input for sequencing was PBMCs from blood, taken around 5 days after vaccination. This receptor chain uses TRBV10-3 and TRBJ2-2, with no D gene named confidently. The receptor's source is a man aged 50 to 59 who received an inactivated influenza vaccine. Donor details come from another sample of the same person, matched by shared clones. The CDR3: CAISPIVGIGTGELFF. The DNA sequence reads TGTGCCATCAGTCCAATCGTTGGTATTGGCACCGGGGAGCTGTTTTTT.